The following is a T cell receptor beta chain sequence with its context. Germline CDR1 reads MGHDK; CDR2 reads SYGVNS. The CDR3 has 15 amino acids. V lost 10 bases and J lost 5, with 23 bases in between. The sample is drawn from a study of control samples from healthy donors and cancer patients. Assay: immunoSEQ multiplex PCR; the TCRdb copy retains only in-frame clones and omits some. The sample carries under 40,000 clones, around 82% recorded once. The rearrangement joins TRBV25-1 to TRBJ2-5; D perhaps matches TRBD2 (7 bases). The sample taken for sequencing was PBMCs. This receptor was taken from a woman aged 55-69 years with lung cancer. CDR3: CATYTGGGGLETQYF. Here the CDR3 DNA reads TGTGCCACCTATACCGGCGGGGGCGGCTTGGAGACCCAGTACTTC.